This TCR beta chain was retrieved from a study of CD8 T cells in ankylosing spondylitis. Study-level results: In the blood and synovial fluid of reactive arthritis, some motif variants had been previously reported. Significant enrichment of disease-linked clones was reported in matched ankylosing spondylitis synovial fluid. Within ankylosing spondylitis blood, a TCR beta motif made up of under 10 highly homologous variants appeared to be characteristic.

This CDR3 region has 12 residues. Losses at the gene ends were 7 bases for V and 5 bases for J; bases not matched to a gene: 5. Germline V gene lookup returns CDR1 MNHEY and CDR2 SMNVEV (reference sequence). Each CDR3 protein gets one entry after TCRdb re-called the 5' RACE reads with MiXCR. The sample has about 330,000 distinct CDR3 sequences; less than 9.5% are singletons. In regard to this clonotype: Its target is not known.

This chain uses TRBV27 with TRBJ2-7; 7 nucleotides align to TRBD1. Sequenced sample: blood, either unsorted or a sorted T cell fraction (not recorded which). This TCR derives from a male donor with ankylosing spondylitis. DNA for the CDR3: TGTGCCAGCACTAGAGGGGGCCACGAGCAGTACTTC. Amino acid sequence: CASTRGGHEQYF.